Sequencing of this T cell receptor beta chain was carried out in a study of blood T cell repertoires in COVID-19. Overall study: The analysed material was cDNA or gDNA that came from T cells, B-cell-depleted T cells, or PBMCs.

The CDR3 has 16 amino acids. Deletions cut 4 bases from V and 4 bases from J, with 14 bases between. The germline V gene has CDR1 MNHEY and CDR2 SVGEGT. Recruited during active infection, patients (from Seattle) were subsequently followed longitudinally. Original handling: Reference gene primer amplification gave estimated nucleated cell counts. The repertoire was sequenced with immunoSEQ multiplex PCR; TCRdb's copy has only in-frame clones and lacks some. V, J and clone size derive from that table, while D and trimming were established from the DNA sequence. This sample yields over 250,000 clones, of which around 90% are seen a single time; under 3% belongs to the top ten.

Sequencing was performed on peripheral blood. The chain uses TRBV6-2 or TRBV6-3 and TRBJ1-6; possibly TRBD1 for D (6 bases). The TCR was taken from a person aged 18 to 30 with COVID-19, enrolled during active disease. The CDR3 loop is CASSSPPGQYNSPLHF. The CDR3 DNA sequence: TGTGCCAGCAGTTCTCCTCCGGGACAATATAATTCACCCCTCCACTTT.